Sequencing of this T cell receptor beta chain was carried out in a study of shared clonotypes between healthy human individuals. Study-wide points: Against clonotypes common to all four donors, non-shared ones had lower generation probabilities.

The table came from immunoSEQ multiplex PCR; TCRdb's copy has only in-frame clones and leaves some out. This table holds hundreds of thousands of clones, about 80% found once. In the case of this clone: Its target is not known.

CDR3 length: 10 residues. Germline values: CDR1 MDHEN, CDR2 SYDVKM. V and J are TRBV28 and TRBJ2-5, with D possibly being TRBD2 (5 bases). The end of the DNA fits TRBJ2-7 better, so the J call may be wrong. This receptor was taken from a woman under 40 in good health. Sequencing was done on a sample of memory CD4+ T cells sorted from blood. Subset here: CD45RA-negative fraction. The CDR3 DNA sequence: TGTGCCAGCATTGGGAGCGAGCAGTACTTC. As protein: CASIGSEQYF.